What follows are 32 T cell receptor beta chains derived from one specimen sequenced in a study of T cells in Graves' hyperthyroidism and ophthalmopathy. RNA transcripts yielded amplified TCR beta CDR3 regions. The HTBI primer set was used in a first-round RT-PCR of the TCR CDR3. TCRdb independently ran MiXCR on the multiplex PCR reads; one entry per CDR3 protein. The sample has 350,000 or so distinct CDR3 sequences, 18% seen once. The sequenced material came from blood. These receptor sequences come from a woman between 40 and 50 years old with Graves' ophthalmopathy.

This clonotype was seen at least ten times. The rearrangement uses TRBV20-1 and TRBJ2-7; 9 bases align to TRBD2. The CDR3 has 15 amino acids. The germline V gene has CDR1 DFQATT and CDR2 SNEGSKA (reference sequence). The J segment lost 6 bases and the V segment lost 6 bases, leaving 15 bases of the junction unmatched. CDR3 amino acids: CSATTVGTSSTEQYF. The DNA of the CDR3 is TGCAGTGCCACAACGGTCGGGACTAGCTCCACCGAGCAGTACTTC.

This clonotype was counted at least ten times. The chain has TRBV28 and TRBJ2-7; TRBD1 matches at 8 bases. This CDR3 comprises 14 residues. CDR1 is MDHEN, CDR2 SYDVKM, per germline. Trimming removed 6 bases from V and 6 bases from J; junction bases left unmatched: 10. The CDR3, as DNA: TGTGCCAGCAGACCCAAGGACAGGGTAGCCGAGCAGTACTTC. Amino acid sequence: CASRPKDRVAEQYF.

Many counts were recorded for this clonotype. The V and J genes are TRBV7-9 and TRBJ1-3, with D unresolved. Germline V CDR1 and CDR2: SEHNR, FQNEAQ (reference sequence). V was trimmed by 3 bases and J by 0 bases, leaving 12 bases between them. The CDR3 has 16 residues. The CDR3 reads CASSFDSSLSGNTIYF. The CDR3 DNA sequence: TGTGCCAGCAGCTTTGATTCATCGCTCTCTGGAAACACCATATATTTT. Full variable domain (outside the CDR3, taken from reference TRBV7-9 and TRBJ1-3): DTGVSQNPRHKITKRGQNVTFRCDPISEHNRLYWYRQTLGQGPEFLTYFQNEAQLEKSRLLSDRFSAERPKGSFSTLEIQRTEQGDSAMYLCASSFDSSLSGNTIYFGEGSWLTVV.

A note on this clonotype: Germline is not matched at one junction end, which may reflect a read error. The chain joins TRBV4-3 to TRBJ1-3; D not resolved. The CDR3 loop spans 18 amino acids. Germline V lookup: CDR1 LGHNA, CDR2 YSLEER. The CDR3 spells CASSQEMTGLNSGYTIYF. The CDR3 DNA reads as TGCGCCAGCAGCCAAGAAATGACGGGTCTCAACTCTGGATACACCATATATTTT.

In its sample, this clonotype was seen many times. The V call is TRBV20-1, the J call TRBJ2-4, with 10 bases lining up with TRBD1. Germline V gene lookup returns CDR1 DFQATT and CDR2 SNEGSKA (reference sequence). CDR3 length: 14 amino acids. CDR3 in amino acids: CSAPGQGSRDIQYF. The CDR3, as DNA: TGCAGCGCGCCGGGACAGGGGTCTCGGGACATTCAGTACTTC.

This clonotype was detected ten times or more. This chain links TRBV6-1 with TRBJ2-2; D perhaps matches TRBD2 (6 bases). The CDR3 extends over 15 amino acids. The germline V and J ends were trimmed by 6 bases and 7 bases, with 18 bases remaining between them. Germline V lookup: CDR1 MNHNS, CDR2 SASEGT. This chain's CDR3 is CASSPFRGISGELFF. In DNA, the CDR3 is TGTGCCAGCAGCCCCTTCCGCGGGATTAGCGGGGAGCTGTTTTTT.

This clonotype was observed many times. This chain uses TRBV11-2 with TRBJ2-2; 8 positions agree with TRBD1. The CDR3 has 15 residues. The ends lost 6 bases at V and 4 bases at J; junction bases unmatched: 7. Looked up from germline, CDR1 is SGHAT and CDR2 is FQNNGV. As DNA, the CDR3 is TGTGCCAGCAGACCAGGGGGCGCGGGCACCGGGGAGCTGTTTTTT. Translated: CASRPGGAGTGELFF.

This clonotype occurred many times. CDR3 sequence: CASSEAQGRGRATNYGYTF. The CDR3 bases are TGTGCCAGCAGTGAAGCCCAGGGTAGGGGCCGGGCCACTAACTATGGCTACACCTTC. The V gene is TRBV2, the J gene TRBJ1-2; maybe TRBD1 (5 bases). The CDR3 has 19 residues. With 0 bases removed from V and 0 bases from J, the gap between germline ends came to 20 bases. CDR1 SNHLY and CDR2 FYNNEI come from the germline V gene.

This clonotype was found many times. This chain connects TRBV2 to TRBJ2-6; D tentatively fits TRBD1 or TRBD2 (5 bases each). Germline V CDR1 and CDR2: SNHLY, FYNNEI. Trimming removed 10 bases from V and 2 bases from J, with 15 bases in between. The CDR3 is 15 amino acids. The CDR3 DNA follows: TGTGCCACCAGGGAGATCCGACCTGGGGCCAACGTCCTGACTTTC. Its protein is CATREIRPGANVLTF.

The CDR3 sequence: CASTDEYGYTF. The CDR3 DNA reads as TGTGCCAGTACCGACGAGTATGGCTACACCTTC. This sequence joins TRBV19 and TRBJ1-2; D is ambiguous. Germline CDR1 reads LNHDA; CDR2 reads SQIVND (reference sequence). This CDR3 contains 11 residues. V was trimmed by 7 bases and J by 5 bases, leaving 8 bases between them.

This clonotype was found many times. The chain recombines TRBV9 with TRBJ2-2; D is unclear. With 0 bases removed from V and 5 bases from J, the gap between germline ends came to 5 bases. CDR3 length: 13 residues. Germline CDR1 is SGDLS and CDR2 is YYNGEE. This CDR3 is CASSVGVTGELFF. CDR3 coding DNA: TGTGCCAGCAGCGTAGGAGTTACCGGGGAGCTGTTTTTT.

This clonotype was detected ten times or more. The DNA of the CDR3 is TGTGCCGCCAGCGGGAGGTTTAGCGACGAGCAGTACTTC. Residues: CAASGRFSDEQYF. The chain carries TRBV12-3 or TRBV12-4 and TRBJ2-7, with 9 bases that match TRBD2. With V trimmed by 11 bases and J by 5 bases, 10 bases remained unmatched. This CDR3 region has 13 residues.

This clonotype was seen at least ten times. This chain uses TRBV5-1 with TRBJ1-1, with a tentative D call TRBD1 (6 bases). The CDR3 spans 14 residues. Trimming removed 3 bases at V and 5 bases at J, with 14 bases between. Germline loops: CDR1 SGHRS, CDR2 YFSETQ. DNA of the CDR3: TGCGCCAGCAGCTGGCGAGGGGGGCGAACTGAAGCTTTCTTT. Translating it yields CASSWRGGRTEAFF.

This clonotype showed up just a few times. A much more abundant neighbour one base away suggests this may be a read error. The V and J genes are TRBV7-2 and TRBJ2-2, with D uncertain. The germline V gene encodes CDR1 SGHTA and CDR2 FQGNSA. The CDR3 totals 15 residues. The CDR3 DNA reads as TGTGCCAGCAGCTTAGCGGGTTCGAACATCGGGGAGCTGTTTTTT. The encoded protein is CASSLAGSNIGELFF.

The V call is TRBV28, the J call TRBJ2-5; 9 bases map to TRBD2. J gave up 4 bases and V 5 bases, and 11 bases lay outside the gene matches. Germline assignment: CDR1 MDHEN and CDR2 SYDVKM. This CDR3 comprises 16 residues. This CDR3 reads CASSPLWREGRETQYF. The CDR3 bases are TGTGCCAGCAGTCCCCTGTGGCGGGAGGGCCGAGAGACCCAGTACTTC.

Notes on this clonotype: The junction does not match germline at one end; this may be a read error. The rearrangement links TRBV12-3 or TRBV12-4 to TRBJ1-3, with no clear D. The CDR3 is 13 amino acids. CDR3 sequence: CASRRSSGNTTYF. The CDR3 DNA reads TGTGCCAGCAGACGAAGCTCTGGAAACACCACATATTTT.

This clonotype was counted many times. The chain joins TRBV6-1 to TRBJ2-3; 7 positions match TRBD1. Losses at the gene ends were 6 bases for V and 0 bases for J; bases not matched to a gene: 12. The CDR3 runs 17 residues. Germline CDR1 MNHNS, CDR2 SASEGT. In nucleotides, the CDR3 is TGTGCCAGCAGCGAAAACTGGGACAGCCTTAGCACAGATACGCAGTATTTT. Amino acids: CASSENWDSLSTDTQYF.

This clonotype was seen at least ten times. The CDR3 loop is CAWMVRENTGELFF. CDR3 nucleotides: TGTGCCTGGATGGTGAGGGAGAACACCGGGGAGCTGTTTTTT. The chain employs TRBV30 and TRBJ2-2, with a weak D call TRBD2 (5 bases). CDR1 and CDR2 (germline): GTSNPN, SVGIG (reference sequence). Trimming took 4 bases from V and 1 from J, leaving 10 bases between them. The CDR3 consists of 14 residues.

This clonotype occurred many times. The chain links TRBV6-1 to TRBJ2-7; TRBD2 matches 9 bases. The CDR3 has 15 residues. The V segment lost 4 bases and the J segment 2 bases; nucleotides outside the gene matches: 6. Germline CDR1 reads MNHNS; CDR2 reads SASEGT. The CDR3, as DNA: TGTGCCAGCAGTGGACTAGCGGAGACCCCCTACGAGCAGTACTTC. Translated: CASSGLAETPYEQYF.

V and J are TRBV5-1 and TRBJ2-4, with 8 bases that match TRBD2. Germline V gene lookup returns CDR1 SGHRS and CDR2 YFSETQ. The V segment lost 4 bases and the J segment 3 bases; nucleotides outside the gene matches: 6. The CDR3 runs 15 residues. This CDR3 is CASSPRTSSKNIQYF. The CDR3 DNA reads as TGCGCCAGCAGCCCGAGGACTAGCAGCAAAAACATTCAGTACTTC.

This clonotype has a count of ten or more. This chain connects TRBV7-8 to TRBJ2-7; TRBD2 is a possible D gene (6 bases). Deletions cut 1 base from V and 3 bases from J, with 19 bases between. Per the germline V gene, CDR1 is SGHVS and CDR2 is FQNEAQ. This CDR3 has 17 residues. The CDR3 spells CASSLEPRGQPNYEQYF. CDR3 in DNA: TGTGCCAGCAGCTTAGAGCCGCGGGGCCAGCCGAACTACGAGCAGTACTTC.

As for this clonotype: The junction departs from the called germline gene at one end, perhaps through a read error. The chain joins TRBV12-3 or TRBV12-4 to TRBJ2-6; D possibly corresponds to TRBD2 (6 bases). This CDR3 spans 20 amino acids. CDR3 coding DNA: TGTACCAGCAGTTTAATTGGACTACGGGGCGCAGCACGGGGGGCCAACGTCCTGACTTTC. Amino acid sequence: CTSSLIGLRGAARGANVLTF.

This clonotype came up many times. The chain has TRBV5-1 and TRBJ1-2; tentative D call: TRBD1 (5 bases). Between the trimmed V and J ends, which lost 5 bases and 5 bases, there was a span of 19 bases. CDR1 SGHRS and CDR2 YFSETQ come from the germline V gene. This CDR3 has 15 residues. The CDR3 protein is CASSLSGAGPYGYTF. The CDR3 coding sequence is TGCGCCAGCAGTTTGTCCGGCGCAGGGCCTTATGGCTACACCTTC.

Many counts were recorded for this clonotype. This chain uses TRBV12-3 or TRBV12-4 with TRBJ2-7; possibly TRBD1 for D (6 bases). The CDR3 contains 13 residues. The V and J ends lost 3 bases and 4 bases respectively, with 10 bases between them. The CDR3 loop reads CASSLWGRYEQYF. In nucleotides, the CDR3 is TGTGCCAGCAGTTTGTGGGGGCGGTACGAGCAGTACTTC.

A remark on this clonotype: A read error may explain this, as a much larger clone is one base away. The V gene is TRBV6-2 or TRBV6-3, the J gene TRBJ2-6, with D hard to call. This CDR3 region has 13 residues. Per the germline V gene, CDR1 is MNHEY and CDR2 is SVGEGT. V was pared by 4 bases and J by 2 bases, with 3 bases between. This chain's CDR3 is CASSWPGANVLTF. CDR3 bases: TGTGCCAGCAGTTGGCCTGGGGCCAACGTCCTGACTTTC.

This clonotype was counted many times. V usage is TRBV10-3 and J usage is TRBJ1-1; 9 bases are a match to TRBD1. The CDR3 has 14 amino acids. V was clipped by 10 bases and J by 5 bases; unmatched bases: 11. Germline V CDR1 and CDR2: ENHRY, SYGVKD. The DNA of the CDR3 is TGTGCCACCCGAGGACAGGGGCTGACGACTGAAGCTTTCTTT. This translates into CATRGQGLTTEAFF.

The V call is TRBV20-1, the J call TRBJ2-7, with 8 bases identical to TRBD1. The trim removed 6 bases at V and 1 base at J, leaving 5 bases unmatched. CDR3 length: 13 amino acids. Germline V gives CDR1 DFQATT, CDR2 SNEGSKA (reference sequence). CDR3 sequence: CSARQGSSYEQYF. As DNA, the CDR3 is TGCAGTGCCAGACAGGGGTCATCCTACGAGCAGTACTTC.

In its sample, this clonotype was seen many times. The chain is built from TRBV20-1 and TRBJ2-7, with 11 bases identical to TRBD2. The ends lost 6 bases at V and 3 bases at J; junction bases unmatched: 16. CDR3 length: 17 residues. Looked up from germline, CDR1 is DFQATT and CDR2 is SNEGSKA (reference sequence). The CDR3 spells CSAARGNGLAGNYEQYF. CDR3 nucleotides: TGCAGTGCCGCTAGGGGAAATGGACTAGCGGGTAACTACGAGCAGTACTTC.

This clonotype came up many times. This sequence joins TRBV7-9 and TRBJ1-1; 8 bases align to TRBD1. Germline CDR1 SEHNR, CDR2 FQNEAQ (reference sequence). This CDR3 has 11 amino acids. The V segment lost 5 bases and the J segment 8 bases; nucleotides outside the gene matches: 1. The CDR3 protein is CASSRTGEAFF. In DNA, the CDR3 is TGTGCCAGCAGCCGGACAGGGGAAGCTTTCTTT.

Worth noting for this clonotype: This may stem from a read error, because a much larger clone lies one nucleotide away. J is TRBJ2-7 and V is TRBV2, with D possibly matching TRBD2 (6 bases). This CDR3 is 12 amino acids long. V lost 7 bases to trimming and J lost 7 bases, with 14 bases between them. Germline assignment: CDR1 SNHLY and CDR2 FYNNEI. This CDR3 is CASNVTGGEQYF. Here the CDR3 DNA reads TGTGCCAGCAATGTCACCGGGGGTGAGCAGTACTTC.

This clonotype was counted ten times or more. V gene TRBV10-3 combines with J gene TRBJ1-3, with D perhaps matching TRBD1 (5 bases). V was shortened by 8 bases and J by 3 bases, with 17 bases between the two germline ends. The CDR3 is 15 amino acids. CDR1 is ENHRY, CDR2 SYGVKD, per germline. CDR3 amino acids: CAIRSTTGRGNTIYF. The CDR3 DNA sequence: TGTGCCATCCGATCTACCACAGGTCGTGGAAACACCATATATTTT.

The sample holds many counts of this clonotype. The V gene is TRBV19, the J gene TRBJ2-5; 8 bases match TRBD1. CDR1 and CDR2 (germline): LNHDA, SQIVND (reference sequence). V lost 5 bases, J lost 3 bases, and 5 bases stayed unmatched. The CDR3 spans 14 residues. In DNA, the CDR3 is TGTGCCAGTAGTTCAGGGACAGGAGAAGAGACCCAGTACTTC. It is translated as CASSSGTGEETQYF. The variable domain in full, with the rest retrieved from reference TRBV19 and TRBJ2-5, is DGGITQSPKYLFRKEGQNVTLSCEQNLNHDAMYWYRQDPGQGLRLIYYSQIVNDFQKGDIAEGYSVSREKKESFPLTVTSAQKNPTAFYLCASSSGTGEETQYFGPGTRLLVL.